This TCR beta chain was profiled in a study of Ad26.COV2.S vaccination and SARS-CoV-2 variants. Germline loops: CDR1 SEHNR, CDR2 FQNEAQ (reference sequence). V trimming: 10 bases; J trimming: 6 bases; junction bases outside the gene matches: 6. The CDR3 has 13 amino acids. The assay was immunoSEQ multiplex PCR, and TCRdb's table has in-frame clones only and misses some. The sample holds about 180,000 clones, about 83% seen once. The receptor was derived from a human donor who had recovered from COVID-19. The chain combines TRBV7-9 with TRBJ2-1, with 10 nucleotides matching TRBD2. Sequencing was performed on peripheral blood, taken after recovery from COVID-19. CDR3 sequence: CATYPSGGNEQFF. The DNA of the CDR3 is TGTGCCACCTACCCTAGCGGGGGCAATGAGCAGTTCTTC.